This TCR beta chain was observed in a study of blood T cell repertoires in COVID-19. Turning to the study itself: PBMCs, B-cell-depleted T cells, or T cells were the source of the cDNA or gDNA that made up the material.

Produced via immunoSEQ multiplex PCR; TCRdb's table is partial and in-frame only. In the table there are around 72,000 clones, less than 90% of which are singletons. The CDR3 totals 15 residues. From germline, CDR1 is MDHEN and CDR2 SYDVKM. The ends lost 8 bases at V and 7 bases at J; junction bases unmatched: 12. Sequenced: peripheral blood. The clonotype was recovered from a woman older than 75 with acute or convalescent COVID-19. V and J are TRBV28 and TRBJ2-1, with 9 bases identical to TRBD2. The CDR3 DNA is TGTGCCAGCTTGCCCGGTGGTAGCGGGAGAAATGAGCAGTTCTTC. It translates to CASLPGGSGRNEQFF.